The rows below give T cell receptor beta chains drawn from one sample of a study of blood T cell repertoires in COVID-19. Profiled with immunoSEQ multiplex PCR; TCRdb holds only in-frame clones, not every one. The top ten clones hold approximately 17% of a sample with approximately 300,000 clones, more than 85% of them seen once. The material sequenced was PBMCs or T cells enriched from blood (not recorded which). The receptors originated from a woman in her twenties or thirties who had recovered from COVID-19. Both conserved end residues are part of each CDR3. A D gene is named only where the DNA matches it firmly. Not every row has a clone size; where given, it reads once, few, many or a size class.

>TRBJ1-4|-|-|TRBV28
TGTGCCAGCAGTTCCCCCTACACGACAGATTCTTTCCTTCCAACTAATGAAAAACTGTTTTTT
CASSSPYTTDSFLPTNEKLFF
>TRBJ2-5|TRBD1|-|TRBV5-4
TGTGCCAGCAGCTCCCCCGGGACAGGAGAGACCCAGTACTTC
CASSSPGTGETQYF
>TRBJ2-2|TRBD1|-|TRBV28
TGTGCCAGCAGTTTACGGGGCAGGGGGCTAATCACCGGGGAGCTGTTTTTT
CASSLRGRGLITGELFF
>TRBJ1-3|TRBD1|-|TRBV19
TGTGCCAGTAGTACAGGGACAGCCTCTGGAAACACCATATATTTT
CASSTGTASGNTIYF
>TRBJ2-7|TRBD1|-|TRBV27
TGTGCCAGCTCACACGGGACAGGGTTTCACGAGCAGTACTTC
CASSHGTGFHEQYF
>TRBJ1-5|TRBD1|-|TRBV2
TGTGCCAGCAGGGGACAGATCAATCAGCCCCAGCATTTT
CASRGQINQPQHF
>TRBJ1-1|-|once|TRBV29-1
TGCAGCGTCGCCTCCTCGGGGGGAAGCACTGAAGCTTTCTTT
CSVASSGGSTEAFF
>TRBJ2-7|TRBD1|-|TRBV24-1
TGTGCCACCGGGACAGTGAACTCCTACGAGCAGTACTTC
CATGTVNSYEQYF
>TRBJ2-5|TRBD2|-|TRBV7-2
TGTGCCAGCAGCTTAGCATCGGTTGGCGGGGGGGCCCAAGGAACCCAGTACTTC
CASSLASVGGGAQGTQYF
>TRBJ2-5|-|-|TRBV4-3
TGCGCCAGCAGCCAAGATGTCCAGGGATTGGGACAAGAGACCCAGTACTTC
CASSQDVQGLGQETQYF
>TRBJ2-2|TRBD2|-|TRBV5-4
TGTGCCAGCCTACCGGGGGGAAACACCGGGGAGCTGTTTTTT
CASLPGGNTGELFF
>TRBJ2-7|TRBD1|-|TRBV7-2
TGTGCCAGCAGCTACGGGACAGGGGAGGAGCAGTACTTC
CASSYGTGEEQYF